This entry describes one T cell receptor beta chain. This clonotype has ten or more counts. Its specific antigen is unknown. Per-base qualities were not stored, and no clone one base away is much larger. The sequencer was an Illumina HiSeq 2500. Quantitative 5'-RACE with molecular barcodes was the method used to prepare the TCR beta libraries. The authors processed their data as follows. A new computational method based on a probabilistic model of VDJ rearrangement was used to identify disease-linked TCR variants. TCRdb itself trimmed the public reads at Q25 with fastp, ran MiXCR and retained productive beta chains. Rows are combined by CDR3 protein, so each entry shows the most common genes and DNA. The V and J calls and clone size come from TCRdb's table, not from the authors' own analysis. The sample profile shows about 200,000 distinct CDR3 sequences; about 7% of them were found once. The biggest ten clones account for approximately 15% of the sample.

The sample is drawn from a study of CD8 T cells in ankylosing spondylitis (dated by TCRdb to 2017 to 2019). Regarding the complete study: The study profiled T cell receptor beta repertoires in healthy donors and ankylosing spondylitis patients to find disease-linked TCR variants. Samples of peripheral blood were taken, and for ankylosing spondylitis patients, synovial fluid was collected as well. The full study cohort comprised 20 to 30 ankylosing spondylitis patients and 85 to 120 healthy donors.

Overall results and qualifications from the work: A CD8+ phenotype was shown by the disease-linked clones, which were found at relatively low frequencies in peripheral blood. Some of the motif variants had been reported before in the synovial fluid and blood of reactive arthritis patients, a finding that suggests common disease-initiation mechanisms. A TCR beta motif of about 8 highly homologous amino acid variants appeared characteristic of blood from ankylosing spondylitis patients. Significant enrichment of the disease-linked clones was reported in matched synovial fluid samples from ankylosing spondylitis patients.

Taken from the germline V gene (reference sequence), the CDR1 and CDR2 loops are SEHNR and FQNEAQ. V loses 5 bases, J loses 9 bases, and the germline ends lie 16 bases apart. From the cysteine up to the phenylalanine, the CDR3 has a length of 13 residues. The kept DNA is CDR3 alone, 39 bases in frame from the first base. The receptor was isolated from a male donor with ankylosing spondylitis. The sequencing input was blood, either unsorted or a sorted T cell fraction (not recorded which). Recombination joined TRBV7-9 with TRBJ1-2; matching of 6 bases hints at TRBD1 as the D gene. The sequence in DNA is TGTGCCAGCAGCCCCCCGGACAGCGGGCGCTACACCTTC. Its translation is CASSPPDSGRYTF.